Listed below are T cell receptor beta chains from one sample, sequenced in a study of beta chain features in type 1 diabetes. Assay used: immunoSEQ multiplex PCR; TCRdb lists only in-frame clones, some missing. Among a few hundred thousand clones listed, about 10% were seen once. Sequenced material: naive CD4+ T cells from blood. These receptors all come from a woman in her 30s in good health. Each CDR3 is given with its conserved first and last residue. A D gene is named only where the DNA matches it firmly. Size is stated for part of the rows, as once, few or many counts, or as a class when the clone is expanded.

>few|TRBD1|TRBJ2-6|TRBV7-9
TGTGCCAGCAGCAGACAGGGCTCTGGGGCCAACGTCCTGACTTTC
CASSRQGSGANVLTF
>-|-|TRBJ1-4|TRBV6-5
TGTGCCAGCAGCCGCGGGATATCAGGAGGATTGTTTTTT
CASSRGISGGLFF
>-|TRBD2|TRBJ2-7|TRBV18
TGTGCCAGCTCACCACTAAGCGGGACCGTCTACGAGCAGTACTTC
CASSPLSGTVYEQYF
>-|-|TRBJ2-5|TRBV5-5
TGTGCCAGCAGCTTGGATCCGGGAAGAGAAGAGACCCAGTACTTC
CASSLDPGREETQYF
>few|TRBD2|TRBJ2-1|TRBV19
TGTGCCAGTACAGCTAGTAGCGGGGCTCAATACAATGAGCAGTTCTTC
CASTASSGAQYNEQFF
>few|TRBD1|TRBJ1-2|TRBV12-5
TGTGCTAGTGGTTTGGTATACGGACAGGGGGCGCGGGGCTACACCTTC
CASGLVYGQGARGYTF
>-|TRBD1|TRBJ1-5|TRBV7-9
TGTGCCAGCAGCTCGACAGGGGATCAGCCCCAGCATTTT
CASSSTGDQPQHF
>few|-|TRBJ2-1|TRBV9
TGTGCCAGCAGCGTAGGGACGGGGGTGAGGGCTTGGAATGAGCAGTTCTTC
CASSVGTGVRAWNEQFF
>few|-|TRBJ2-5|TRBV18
TGTGCCAGCTCACCAGGCAGGGGACAAGAGACCCAGTACTTC
CASSPGRGQETQYF
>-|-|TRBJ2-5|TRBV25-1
TGTGCCAGCATGGGGGGGACAGGAATAGAGACCCAGTACTTC
CASMGGTGIETQYF
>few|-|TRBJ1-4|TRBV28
TGTGCCAGCATCCACGGCCAGGGTAATAATGAAAAACTGTTTTTT
CASIHGQGNNEKLFF
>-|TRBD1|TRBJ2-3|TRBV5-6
TGTGCCAGCAGCTCGACAGGGGCGTCATGGGATACGCAGTATTTT
CASSSTGASWDTQYF
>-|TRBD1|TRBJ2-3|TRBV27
TGTGCCAGCAGTTTATCTTGGGACAGGGGCACAGATACGCAGTATTTT
CASSLSWDRGTDTQYF
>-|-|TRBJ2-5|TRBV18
TGTGCCAGCTCACCACCGGGGACACAAGAGACCCAGTACTTC
CASSPPGTQETQYF
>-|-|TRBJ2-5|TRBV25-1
TGTGCCACCACTGTAGGCTGGGGGGTTGAGACCCAGTACTTC
CATTVGWGVETQYF
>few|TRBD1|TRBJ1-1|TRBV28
TGTGCCAGCAGTCCCGGGACAGGGTTCAGAGCTTTCTTT
CASSPGTGFRAFF
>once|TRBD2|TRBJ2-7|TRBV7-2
TGTGCCAGCAGCACCGGGACTAGCGTTTCCTACGAGCAGTACTTC
CASSTGTSVSYEQYF
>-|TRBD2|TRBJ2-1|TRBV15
TGTGCCACCAGCGTCGGACTAGCGGGAGCGAATGAGCAGTTCTTC
CATSVGLAGANEQFF
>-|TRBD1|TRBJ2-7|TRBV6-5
TGTGCCAGCAGAGGAAGCGGGACAGGGGACTACGAGCAGTACTTC
CASRGSGTGDYEQYF
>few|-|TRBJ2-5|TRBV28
TGTGCCAGCAGTTTGGAGGGGCGAGGAACCAACCAAGAGACCCAGTACTTC
CASSLEGRGTNQETQYF
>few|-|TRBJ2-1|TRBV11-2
TGTGCCAGCAGAATGGTAGCGGCGGCGGGTGAGCAGTTCTTC
CASRMVAAAGEQFF
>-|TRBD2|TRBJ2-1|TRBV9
TGTGCCAGCAGCGTAGAAGGCGGGAGCGCCGAGCAGTTCTTC
CASSVEGGSAEQFF
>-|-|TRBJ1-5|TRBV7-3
TGTGCCAGCAGCTCCTCGCCCGAGGGGCCCCAGCATTTT
CASSSSPEGPQHF
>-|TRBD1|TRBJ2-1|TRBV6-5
TGTGCCAGCAGCCGAGACAGGGGATACCCCAATGAGCAGTTCTTC
CASSRDRGYPNEQFF
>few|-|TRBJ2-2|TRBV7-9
TGTGCCAGCAGCCCTGGACAGTCGAACACCGGGGAGCTGTTTTTT
CASSPGQSNTGELFF
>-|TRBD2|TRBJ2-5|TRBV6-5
TGTGCCAGCAGGGACGTGGGACTAGCAAAGGAGACCCAGTACTTC
CASRDVGLAKETQYF
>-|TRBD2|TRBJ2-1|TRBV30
TGTGCCTGGAGTGTCGAGGCGGGAGGGATAAATGAGCAGTTCTTC
CAWSVEAGGINEQFF
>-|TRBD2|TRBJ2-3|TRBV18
TGTGCCAGCTCACCACGACTAGCGGGAGGGCCTGGCACAGATACGCAGTATTTT
CASSPRLAGGPGTDTQYF
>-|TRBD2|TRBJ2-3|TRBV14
TGTGCCAGCAGCCAAGGGACCGGGACTACCACAGATACGCAGTATTTT
CASSQGTGTTTDTQYF
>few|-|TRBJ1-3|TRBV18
TGTGCCAGCTCACCACCGTCGCAGTCCTCTGGAAACACCATATATTTT
CASSPPSQSSGNTIYF
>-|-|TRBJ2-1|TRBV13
TGTGCCAGCAGCACCGGGGGTAGGAATGAGCAGTTCTTC
CASSTGGRNEQFF
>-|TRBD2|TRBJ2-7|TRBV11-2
TGTGCCAGCAGCTTAGTAGCGGGAGGTCACGAGCAGTACTTC
CASSLVAGGHEQYF
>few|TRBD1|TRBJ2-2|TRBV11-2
TGTGCCAGCAGCCGCATCGACAGGGCCGGCGGGGAGCTGTTTTTT
CASSRIDRAGGELFF
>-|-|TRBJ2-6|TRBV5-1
TGCGCCAGCAGGCGGAGCTCTGGGGCCAACGTCCTGACTTTC
CASRRSSGANVLTF
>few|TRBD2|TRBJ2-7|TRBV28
TGTGCCAGCAGAGCCGGACTAGCGCAAACCTACGAGCAGTACTTC
CASRAGLAQTYEQYF
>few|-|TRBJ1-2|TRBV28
TGTGCCAGCAAACTAGAACAGGGTAACTATGGCTACACCTTC
CASKLEQGNYGYTF
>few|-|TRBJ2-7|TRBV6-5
TGTGCCAGCAGCTCCGGGACTGGCTCCTACGAGCAGTACTTC
CASSSGTGSYEQYF
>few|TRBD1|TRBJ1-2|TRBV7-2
TGTGCCAGCAGGCCGCCAGGACAGGGGTATGGCTACACCTTC
CASRPPGQGYGYTF
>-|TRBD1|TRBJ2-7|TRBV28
TGTGCCAGCCTAACCGCGACAGGGGGCTACGAGCAGTACTTC
CASLTATGGYEQYF
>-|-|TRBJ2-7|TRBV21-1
TGTGCCGAGGAACAGGTGAAATCCGGGCGCGAGCAGTACTTC
CAEEQVKSGREQYF
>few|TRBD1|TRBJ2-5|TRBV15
TGTGCCACCAGCAGAGATGGACAGGGGTTGTACCAAGAGACCCAGTACTTC
CATSRDGQGLYQETQYF
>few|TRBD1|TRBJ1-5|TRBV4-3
TGCGCCAGCAGCAAAGGGGGCGACAGGGGAAATCAGCCCCAGCATTTT
CASSKGGDRGNQPQHF
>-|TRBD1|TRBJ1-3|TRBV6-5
TGTGCCAGCAGTCGGACAGGCTCTGGAAACACCATATATTTT
CASSRTGSGNTIYF
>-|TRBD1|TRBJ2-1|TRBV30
TGTGCCTGGAGGGGACAGGGGGCCCAGAATGAGCAGTTCTTC
CAWRGQGAQNEQFF
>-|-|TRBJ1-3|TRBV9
TGTGCCAGCAGCGGCGAGATCTCTCTTAGAACCATATATTTT
CASSGEISLRTIYF
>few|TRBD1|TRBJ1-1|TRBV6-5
TGTGCCAGCATCCGGACAGGGGGCACTGAAGCTTTCTTT
CASIRTGGTEAFF
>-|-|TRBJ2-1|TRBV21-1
TGTGCCAGCAGCAAAAAATCTGTACAGGCCCACCGTGAGGAGCAGTTCTTC
CASSKKSVQAHREEQFF
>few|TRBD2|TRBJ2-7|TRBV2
TGTGCCAGCAGTTATAGCGGGATGTCCTACGAGCAGTACTTC
CASSYSGMSYEQYF
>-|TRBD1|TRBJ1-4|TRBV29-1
TGCAGCGCCACAGAGACAGGGAAAGGCTCCGAAAAACTGTTTTTT
CSATETGKGSEKLFF
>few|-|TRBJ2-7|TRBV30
TGTGCCTGGAGGGGGCTACACGCCGAAGGCTCCTACGAGCAGTACTTC
CAWRGLHAEGSYEQYF
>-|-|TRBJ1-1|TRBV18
TGTGCCAGCTCACCCAGGGATACTGAAGCTTTCTTT
CASSPRDTEAFF
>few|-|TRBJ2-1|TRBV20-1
TGCAGTGCGGGAGAGCTCAATGAGCAGTTCTTC
CSAGELNEQFF
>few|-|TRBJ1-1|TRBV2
TGTGCCAGCAGTGACCCGACAGCGGGCAACACTGAAGCTTTCTTT
CASSDPTAGNTEAFF
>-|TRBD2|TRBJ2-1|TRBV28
TGTGCCAGCAGTGGACTAGTTGAGCAGTTCTTC
CASSGLVEQFF
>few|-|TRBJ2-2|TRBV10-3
TGTGCCATCGGGCAGGGATTCGCCGGGGAGCTGTTTTTT
CAIGQGFAGELFF
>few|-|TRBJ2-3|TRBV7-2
TGTGCCAGCAGCCCAGGGGTCCTCACCCGGCAGTATTTT
CASSPGVLTRQYF
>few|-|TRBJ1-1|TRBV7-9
TGTGCCAGCAACCGAGGGGGGGCAGACACTGAAGCTTTCTTT
CASNRGGADTEAFF